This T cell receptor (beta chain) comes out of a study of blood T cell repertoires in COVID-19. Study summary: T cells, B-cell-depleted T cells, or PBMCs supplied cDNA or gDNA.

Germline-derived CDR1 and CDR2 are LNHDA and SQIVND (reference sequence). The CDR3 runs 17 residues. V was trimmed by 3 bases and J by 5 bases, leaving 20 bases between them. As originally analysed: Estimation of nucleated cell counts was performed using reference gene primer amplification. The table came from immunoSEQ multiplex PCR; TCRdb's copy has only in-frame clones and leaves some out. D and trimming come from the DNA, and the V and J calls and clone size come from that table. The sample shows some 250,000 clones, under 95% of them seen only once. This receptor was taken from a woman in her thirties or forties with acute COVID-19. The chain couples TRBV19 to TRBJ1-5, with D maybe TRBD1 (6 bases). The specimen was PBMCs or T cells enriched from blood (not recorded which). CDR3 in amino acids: CASSMTGTHRPYQPQHF. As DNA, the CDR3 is TGTGCCAGTAGTATGACCGGGACACACCGACCGTATCAGCCCCAGCATTTT.